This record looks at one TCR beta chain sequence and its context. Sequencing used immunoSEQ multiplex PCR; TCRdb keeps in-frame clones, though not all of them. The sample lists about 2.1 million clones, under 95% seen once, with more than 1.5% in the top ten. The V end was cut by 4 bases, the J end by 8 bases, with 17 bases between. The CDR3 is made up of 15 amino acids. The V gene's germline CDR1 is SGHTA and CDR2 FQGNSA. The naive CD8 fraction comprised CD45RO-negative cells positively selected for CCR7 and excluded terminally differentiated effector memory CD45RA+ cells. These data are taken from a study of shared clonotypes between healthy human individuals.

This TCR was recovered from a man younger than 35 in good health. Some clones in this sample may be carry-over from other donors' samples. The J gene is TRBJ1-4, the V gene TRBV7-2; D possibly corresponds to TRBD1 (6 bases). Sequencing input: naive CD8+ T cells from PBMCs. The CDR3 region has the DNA TGTGCCAGCAGCTCCGCGCCCAGGGGAGGAGAAAAACTGTTTTTT. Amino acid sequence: CASSSAPRGGEKLFF.